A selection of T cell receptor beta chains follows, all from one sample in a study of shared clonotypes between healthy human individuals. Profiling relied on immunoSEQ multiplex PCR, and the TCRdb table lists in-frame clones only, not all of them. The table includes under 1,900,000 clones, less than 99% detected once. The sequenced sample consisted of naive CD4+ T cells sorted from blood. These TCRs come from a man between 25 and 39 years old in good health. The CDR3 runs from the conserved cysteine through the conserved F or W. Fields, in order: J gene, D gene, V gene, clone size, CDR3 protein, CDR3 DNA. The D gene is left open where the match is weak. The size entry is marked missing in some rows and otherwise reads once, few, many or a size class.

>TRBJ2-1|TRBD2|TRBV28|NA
CASSLSVAGRNNEQFF
TGTGCCAGCAGTTTATCGGTAGCGGGGCGTAACAATGAGCAGTTCTTC
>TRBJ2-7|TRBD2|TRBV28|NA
CASSLFDGLGERGPNYEQYF
TGTGCCAGCAGTTTATTCGATGGACTAGGGGAGCGAGGGCCAAACTACGAGCAGTACTTC
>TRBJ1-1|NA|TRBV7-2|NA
CASSFRNLGGFNTEAFF
TGTGCCAGCAGCTTTCGTAATCTAGGGGGTTTTAACACTGAAGCTTTCTTT
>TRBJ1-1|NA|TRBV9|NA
CASSVAMGSARDTEAFF
TGTGCCAGCAGCGTAGCGATGGGTAGCGCGAGGGACACTGAAGCTTTCTTT
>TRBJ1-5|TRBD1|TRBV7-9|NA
CASSLAKGTGVNQPQHF
TGTGCCAGCAGCTTAGCAAAGGGGACAGGGGTAAACCAGCCCCAGCATTTT
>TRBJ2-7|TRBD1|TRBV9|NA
CASSVGSGGPSEQYF
TGTGCCAGCAGCGTAGGGTCAGGGGGCCCCTCCGAGCAGTACTTC
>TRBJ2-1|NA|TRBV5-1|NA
CASSRAANEQFF
TGCGCCAGCAGCCGCGCTGCCAATGAGCAGTTCTTC
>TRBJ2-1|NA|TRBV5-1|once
CASSLVRESYNEQFF
TGCGCCAGCAGCTTAGTCAGGGAGTCGTACAATGAGCAGTTCTTC
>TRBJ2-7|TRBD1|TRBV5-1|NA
CASSFGTAGSEQYF
TGCGCCAGCAGCTTCGGGACAGCAGGCTCCGAGCAGTACTTC
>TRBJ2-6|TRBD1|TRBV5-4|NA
CASSYRDSPSGANVLTF
TGTGCCAGCAGCTACCGGGACAGTCCCTCTGGGGCCAACGTCCTGACTTTC
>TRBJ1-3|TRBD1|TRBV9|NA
CASSVYDRGAGGNTIYF
TGTGCCAGCAGCGTGTACGACAGGGGGGCCGGTGGAAACACCATATATTTT
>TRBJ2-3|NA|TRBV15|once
CATSRGGQASTDTQYF
TGTGCCACCAGCAGAGGGGGACAAGCTAGCACAGATACGCAGTATTTT
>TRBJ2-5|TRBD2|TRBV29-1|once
CSVASSGRAKETQYF
TGCAGCGTTGCGTCTAGCGGGAGGGCTAAAGAGACCCAGTACTTC
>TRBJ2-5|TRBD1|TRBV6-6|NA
CASSPSARGLQATQYF
TGTGCCAGCAGTCCGTCGGCCAGGGGGTTACAGGCGACCCAGTACTTC
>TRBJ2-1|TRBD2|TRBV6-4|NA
CASSLDAGTRLDEQFF
TGTGCCAGCAGTCTAGACGCCGGGACTAGATTGGATGAGCAGTTCTTC
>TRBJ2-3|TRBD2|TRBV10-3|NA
CAISLLAGLGDTQYF
TGTGCCATCAGTCTCCTAGCGGGGCTTGGAGATACGCAGTATTTT
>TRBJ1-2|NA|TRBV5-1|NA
CASSLALGNYGYTF
TGCGCCAGCAGCTTGGCATTGGGTAACTATGGCTACACCTTC
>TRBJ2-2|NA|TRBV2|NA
CASSISSLVGGELFF
TGTGCCAGCAGTATCAGCTCTCTCGTAGGCGGGGAGCTGTTTTTT
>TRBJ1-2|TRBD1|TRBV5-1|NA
CASSLGQGNYGYTF
TGCGCCAGCAGCTTGGGACAGGGTAACTATGGCTACACCTTC
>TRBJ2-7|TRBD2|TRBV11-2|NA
CASSLRAGGSYEQYF
TGTGCCAGCAGCTTGAGAGCGGGAGGCTCCTACGAGCAGTACTTC
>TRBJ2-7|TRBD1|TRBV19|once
CASSTRQGAYEQYF
TGTGCCAGTAGTACCCGACAGGGGGCATACGAGCAGTACTTC
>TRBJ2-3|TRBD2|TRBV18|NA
CASSTTSVGLVGTDTQYF
TGTGCCAGCTCAACGACTAGCGTCGGCCTCGTCGGCACAGATACGCAGTATTTT
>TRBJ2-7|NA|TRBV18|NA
CASSPDPYEQYF
TGTGCCAGCTCCCCAGACCCCTACGAGCAGTACTTC
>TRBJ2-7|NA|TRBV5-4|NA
CASSLDGIYEQYF
TGTGCCAGCAGCTTGGACGGTATCTACGAGCAGTACTTC
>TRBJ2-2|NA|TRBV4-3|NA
CASSQDIGELFF
TGCGCCAGCAGCCAAGATATCGGGGAGCTGTTTTTT
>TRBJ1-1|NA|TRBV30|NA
CAWTGTEAFF
TGTGCCTGGACAGGCACTGAAGCTTTCTTT
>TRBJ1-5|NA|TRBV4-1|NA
CASSQESWYPDQPQHF
TGCGCCAGCAGCCAAGAGAGCTGGTACCCGGATCAGCCCCAGCATTTT
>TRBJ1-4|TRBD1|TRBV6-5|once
CASSYRGTGYEKLFF
TGTGCCAGCAGTTATCGGGGGACAGGGTATGAAAAACTGTTTTTT
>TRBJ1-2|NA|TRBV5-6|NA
CASSLPQGSSGYTF
TGTGCCAGCAGCCTACCACAGGGATCTAGCGGCTACACCTTC
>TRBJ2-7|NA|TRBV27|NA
CASSLSIPLRAEQYF
TGTGCCAGCAGTTTATCCATCCCGCTCCGGGCCGAGCAGTACTTC
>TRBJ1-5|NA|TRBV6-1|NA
CASRPWMGNQPQHF
TGTGCCAGCAGGCCATGGATGGGCAATCAGCCCCAGCATTTT
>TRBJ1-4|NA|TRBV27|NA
CASSLGRGNEKLFF
TGTGCCAGCAGTTTGGGGAGGGGTAATGAAAAACTGTTTTTT
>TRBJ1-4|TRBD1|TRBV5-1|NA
CASSLVAGGVVMNEKLFF
TGCGCCAGCAGCTTGGTAGCAGGGGGCGTGGTAATGAATGAAAAACTGTTTTTT
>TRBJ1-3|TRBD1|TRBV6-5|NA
CASSGQGRRNTIYF
TGTGCCAGCAGTGGACAGGGAAGGAGGAACACCATATATTTT
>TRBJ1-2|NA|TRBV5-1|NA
CASSLAEGQVRGYTF
TGCGCCAGCAGCTTGGCCGAGGGTCAAGTCCGTGGCTACACCTTC
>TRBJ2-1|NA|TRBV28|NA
CASSSGLSRFF
TGTGCCAGCAGTTCGGGGTTGTCTCGGTTCTTC
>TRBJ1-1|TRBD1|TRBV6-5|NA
CASSYSRGLESEAFF
TGTGCCAGCAGTTACTCGAGGGGGCTCGAATCAGAAGCTTTCTTT
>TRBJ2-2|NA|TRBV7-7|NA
CASRLLVNTGELFF
TGTGCCAGCAGGTTACTAGTGAACACCGGGGAGCTGTTTTTT
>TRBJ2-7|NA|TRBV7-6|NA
CASSTKPPGRSWDEQYF
TGTGCCAGCAGCACGAAGCCCCCGGGACGGAGTTGGGACGAGCAGTACTTC
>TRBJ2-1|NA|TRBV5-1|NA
CASKGDGYNEQFF
TGCGCCAGCAAGGGGGATGGCTACAATGAGCAGTTCTTC
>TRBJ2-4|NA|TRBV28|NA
CASSFEGYRAKNIQYF
TGTGCCAGCAGTTTCGAGGGCTATCGGGCCAAAAACATTCAGTACTTC
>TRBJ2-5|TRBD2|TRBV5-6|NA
CASSTPGTSQETQYF
TGTGCCAGCAGCACTCCCGGGACTAGCCAAGAGACCCAGTACTTC
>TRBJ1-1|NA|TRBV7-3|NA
CASSSRPRTEAFF
TGTGCCAGCAGCTCCCGACCGCGCACTGAAGCTTTCTTT
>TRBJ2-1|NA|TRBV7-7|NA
CASSPNPGQSHNEQFF
TGTGCTAGCAGTCCGAATCCGGGACAAAGTCACAATGAGCAGTTCTTC
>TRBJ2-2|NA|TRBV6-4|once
CASSDQGGTKGELFF
TGTGCCAGCAGTGACCAAGGTGGGACGAAGGGGGAGCTGTTTTTT
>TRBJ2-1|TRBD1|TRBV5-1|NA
CASSLDRGPTSYNEQFF
TGCGCCAGCAGCTTGGATAGGGGGCCCACCTCCTACAATGAGCAGTTCTTC
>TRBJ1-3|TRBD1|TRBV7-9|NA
CASSRPGQGNTIYF
TGTGCCAGCAGCCGGCCGGGACAGGGAAACACCATATATTTT
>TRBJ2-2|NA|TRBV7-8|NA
CASSLAGGTNTGELFF
TGTGCCAGCAGCTTAGCTGGGGGAACGAACACCGGGGAGCTGTTTTTT
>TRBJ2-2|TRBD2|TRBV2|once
CASKSPGTSGRGVTGELFF
TGTGCCAGCAAGTCCCCCGGGACTAGCGGGAGGGGGGTCACCGGGGAGCTGTTTTTT
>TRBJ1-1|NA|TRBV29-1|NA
CSVLDPEAFF
TGCAGCGTTTTGGATCCTGAAGCTTTCTTT
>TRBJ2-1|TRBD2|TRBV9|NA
CASRPSGSHEQFF
TGTGCCAGCAGACCTAGCGGGAGCCATGAGCAGTTCTTC
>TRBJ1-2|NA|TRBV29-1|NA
CSVPGDYGYTF
TGCAGCGTTCCCGGGGACTATGGCTACACCTTC
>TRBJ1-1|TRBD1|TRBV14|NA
CASSHRGPNTEAFF
TGTGCCAGCAGCCATAGGGGGCCGAACACTGAAGCTTTCTTT